What follows is one T cell receptor (beta chain) and its context. In this sample, this clonotype turned up many times. Its target antigen remains unknown. It has no much larger one-base neighbor in the sample; base qualities were not kept. These data originate in a study of T cell repertoires in cytomegalovirus infection (dated by TCRdb to between 2018 and 2021). Background on the whole study: Donor HLA type was relevant to the analysis, as public TCR beta signatures indicated carriage of CMV infection together with the matching HLA type. General conclusions and limits of the study: The ex vivo response was dominated by HLA-C-restricted CMV-specific TCR beta clonotypes, which also provided the single most frequent clonotype in two of eight donors. In both this cohort and an independent roughly 330-donor cohort, the cumulative frequency of public TCR beta family members distinguished carriers of CMV infection plus the relevant HLA type.

Sequenced using an Illumina HiSeq 1500. In TCRdb, the public reads were trimmed at Q25 with fastp and aligned with MiXCR, with productive beta chains retained. Each entry merges the rows of one CDR3 protein and shows their most common DNA and genes. Present in this sample are around 260,000 distinct CDR3 sequences, less than 9.5% of which were seen just once. The ten largest clones represent about 15% of the sample. The sequenced sample consisted of PBMCs. The source of this sequence is a human donor in good health (CMV status not recorded). Some clones in this sample may be carry-over from other donors' samples.

CDR3 reads: CASSLPPGQGNSPLHF. The nucleotide sequence is TGTGCCAGCAGCTTACCCCCGGGACAGGGGAATTCACCCCTCCACTTT. The sequence joins TRBV11-2 to TRBJ1-6, with 10 central nucleotides matching TRBD1. The CDR3 starts with the cysteine, ends with the phenylalanine, and has 16 residues. Solely the CDR3 DNA is kept, with 48 bases framed from the first base. CDR1 and CDR2 are drawn from the germline V gene: SGHAT, FQNNGV. V trim: 2 bases; J trim: 7 bases; unmatched bases: 5.